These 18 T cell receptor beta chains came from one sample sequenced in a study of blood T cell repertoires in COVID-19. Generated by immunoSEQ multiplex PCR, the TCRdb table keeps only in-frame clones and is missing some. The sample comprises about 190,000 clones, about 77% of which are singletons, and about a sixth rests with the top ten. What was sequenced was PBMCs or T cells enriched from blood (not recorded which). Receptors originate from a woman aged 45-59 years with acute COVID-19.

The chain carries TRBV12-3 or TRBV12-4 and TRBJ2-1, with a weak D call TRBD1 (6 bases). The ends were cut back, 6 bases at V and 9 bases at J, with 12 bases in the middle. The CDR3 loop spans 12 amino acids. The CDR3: CASSNRVGEQFF. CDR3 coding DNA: TGTGCCAGCAGCAACAGGGTGGGTGAGCAGTTCTTC.

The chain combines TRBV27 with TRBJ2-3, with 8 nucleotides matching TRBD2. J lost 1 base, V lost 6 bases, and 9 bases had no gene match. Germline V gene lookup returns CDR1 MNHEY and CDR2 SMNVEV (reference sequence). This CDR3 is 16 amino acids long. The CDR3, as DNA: TGTGCCAGCAGCCCCCCGGGGGGGCCTCGCACAGATACGCAGTATTTT. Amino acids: CASSPPGGPRTDTQYF.

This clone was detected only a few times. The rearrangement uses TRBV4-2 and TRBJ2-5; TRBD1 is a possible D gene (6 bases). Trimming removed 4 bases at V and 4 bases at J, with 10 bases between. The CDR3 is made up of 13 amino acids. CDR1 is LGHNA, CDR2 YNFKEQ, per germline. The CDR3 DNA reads TGTGCCAGCAGCCCCTTGGGGGCAGAGACCCAGTACTTC. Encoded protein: CASSPLGAETQYF.

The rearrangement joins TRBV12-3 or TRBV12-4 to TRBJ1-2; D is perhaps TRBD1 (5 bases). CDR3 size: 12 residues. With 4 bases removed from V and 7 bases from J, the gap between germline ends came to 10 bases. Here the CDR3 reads CASSSGRAGYTF. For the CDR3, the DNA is TGTGCCAGCAGTTCGGGCAGGGCTGGCTACACCTTC.

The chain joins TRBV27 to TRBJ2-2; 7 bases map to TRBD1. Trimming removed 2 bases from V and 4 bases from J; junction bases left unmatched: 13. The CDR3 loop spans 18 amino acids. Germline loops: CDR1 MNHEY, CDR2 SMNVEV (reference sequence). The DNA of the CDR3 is TGTGCCAGCAGTTTAGTGCCGACCGGGACAGATTTCACCGGGGAGCTGTTTTTT. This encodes CASSLVPTGTDFTGELFF.

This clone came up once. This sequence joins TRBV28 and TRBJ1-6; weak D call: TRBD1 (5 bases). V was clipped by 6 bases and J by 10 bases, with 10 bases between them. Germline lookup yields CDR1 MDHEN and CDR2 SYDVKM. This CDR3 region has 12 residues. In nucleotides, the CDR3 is TGTGCCAGCAGACCTGGGGCATCACCCCTCCACTTT. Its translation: CASRPGASPLHF.

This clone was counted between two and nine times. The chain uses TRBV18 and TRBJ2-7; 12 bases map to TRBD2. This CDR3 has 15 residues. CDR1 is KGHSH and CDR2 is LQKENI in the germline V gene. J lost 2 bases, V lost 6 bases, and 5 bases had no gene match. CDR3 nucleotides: TGTGCCAGCTCTCCTGGACTAGCGGGGACCTACGAGCAGTACGTC. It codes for CASSPGLAGTYEQYV.

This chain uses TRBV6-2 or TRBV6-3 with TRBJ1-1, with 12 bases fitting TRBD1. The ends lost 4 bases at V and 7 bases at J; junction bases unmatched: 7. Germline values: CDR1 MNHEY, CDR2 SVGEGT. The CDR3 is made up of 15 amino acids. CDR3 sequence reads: CASSSGTGGWGEAFF. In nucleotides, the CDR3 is TGTGCCAGCAGTTCAGGGACAGGGGGCTGGGGTGAAGCTTTCTTT.

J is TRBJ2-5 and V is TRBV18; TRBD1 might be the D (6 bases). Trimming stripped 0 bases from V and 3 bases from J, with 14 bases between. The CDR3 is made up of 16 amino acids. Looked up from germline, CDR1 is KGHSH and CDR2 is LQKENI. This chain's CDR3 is CASSPPGQSPKETQYF. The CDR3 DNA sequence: TGTGCCAGCTCACCACCTGGACAGTCCCCTAAAGAGACCCAGTACTTC.

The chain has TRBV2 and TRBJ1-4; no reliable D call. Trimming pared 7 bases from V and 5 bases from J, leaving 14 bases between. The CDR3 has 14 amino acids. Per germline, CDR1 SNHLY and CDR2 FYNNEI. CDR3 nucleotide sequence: TGTGCCAGCAAGAACAGAGCCCTGAATGAAAAACTGTTTTTT. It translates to CASKNRALNEKLFF.

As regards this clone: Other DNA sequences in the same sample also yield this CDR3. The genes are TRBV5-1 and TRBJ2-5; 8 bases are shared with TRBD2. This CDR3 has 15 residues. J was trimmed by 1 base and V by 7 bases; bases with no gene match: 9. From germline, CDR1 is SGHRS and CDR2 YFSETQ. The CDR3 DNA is TGCGCCAGCTTCGGACTGGCGGGGGGCCAAGAGACCCAGTACTTC. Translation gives CASFGLAGGQETQYF.

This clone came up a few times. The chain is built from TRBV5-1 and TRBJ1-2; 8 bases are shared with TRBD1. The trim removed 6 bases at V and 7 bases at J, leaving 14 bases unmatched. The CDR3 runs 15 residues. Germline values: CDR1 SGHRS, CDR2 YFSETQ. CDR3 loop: CASNPEPTGDFGYTF. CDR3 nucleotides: TGCGCCAGCAACCCTGAACCGACAGGGGACTTTGGCTACACCTTC. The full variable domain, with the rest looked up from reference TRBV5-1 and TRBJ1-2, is KAGVTQTPRYLIKTRGQQVTLSCSPISGHRSVSWYQQTPGQGLQFLFEYFSETQRNKGNFPGRFSGRQFSNSRSEMNVSTLELGDSALYLCASNPEPTGDFGYTFGSGTRLTVV.

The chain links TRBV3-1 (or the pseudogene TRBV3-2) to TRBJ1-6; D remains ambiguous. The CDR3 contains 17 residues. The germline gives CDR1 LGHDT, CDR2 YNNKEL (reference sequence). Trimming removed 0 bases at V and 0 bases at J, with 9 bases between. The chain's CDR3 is CASSQERASSYNSPLHF. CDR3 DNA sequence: TGTGCCAGCAGCCAAGAGAGGGCAAGCTCCTATAATTCACCCCTCCACTTT.

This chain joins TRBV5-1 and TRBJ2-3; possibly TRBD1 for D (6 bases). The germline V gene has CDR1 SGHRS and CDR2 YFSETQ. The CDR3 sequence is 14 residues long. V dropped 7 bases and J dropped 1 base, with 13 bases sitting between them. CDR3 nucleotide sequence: TGCGCCAGCGGGGACACTATCCGCACAGATACGCAGTATTTT. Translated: CASGDTIRTDTQYF. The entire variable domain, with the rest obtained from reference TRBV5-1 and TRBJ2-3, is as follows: KAGVTQTPRYLIKTRGQQVTLSCSPISGHRSVSWYQQTPGQGLQFLFEYFSETQRNKGNFPGRFSGRQFSNSRSEMNVSTLELGDSALYLCASGDTIRTDTQYFGPGTRLTVL.

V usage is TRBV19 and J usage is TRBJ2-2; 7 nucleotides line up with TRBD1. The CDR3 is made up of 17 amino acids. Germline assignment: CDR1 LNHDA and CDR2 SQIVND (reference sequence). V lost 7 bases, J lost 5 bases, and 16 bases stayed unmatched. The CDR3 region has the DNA TGTGCCAGTACTATGACAGGGATAAATCTCGTAACCGGGGAGCTGTTTTTT. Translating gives CASTMTGINLVTGELFF.

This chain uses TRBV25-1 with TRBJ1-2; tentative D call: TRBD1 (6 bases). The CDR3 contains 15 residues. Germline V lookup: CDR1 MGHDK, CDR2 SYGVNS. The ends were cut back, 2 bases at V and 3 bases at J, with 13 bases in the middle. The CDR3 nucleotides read TGTGCCAGCAGTGAACCTAAATCAGGGGACTATGGCTACACCTTC. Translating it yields CASSEPKSGDYGYTF.

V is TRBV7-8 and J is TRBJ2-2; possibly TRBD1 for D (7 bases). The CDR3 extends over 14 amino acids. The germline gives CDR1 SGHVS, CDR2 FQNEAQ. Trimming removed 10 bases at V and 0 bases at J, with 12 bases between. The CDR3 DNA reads TGTGCCACCAGGGGGGCAACGAACACCGGGGAGCTGTTTTTT. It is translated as CATRGATNTGELFF.

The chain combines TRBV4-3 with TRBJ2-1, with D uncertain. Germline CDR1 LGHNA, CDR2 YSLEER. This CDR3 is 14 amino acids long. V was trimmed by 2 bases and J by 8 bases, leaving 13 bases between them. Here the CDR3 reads CASSQLIPPDEQFF. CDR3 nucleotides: TGCGCCAGCAGCCAATTGATCCCACCGGATGAGCAGTTCTTC.